One and the same sample provided the 6 T cell receptor beta chains below, sequenced in a study of blood T cell repertoires in COVID-19. Here immunoSEQ multiplex PCR was the method, and the copy in TCRdb shows in-frame clones only, minus some. The table has roughly 410,000 clones, around 87% seen once. Sequencing used peripheral blood. All receptors derive from a woman aged 55-70 years with COVID-19, enrolled during active disease.

The gene calls are TRBV5-1 and TRBJ1-1; no reliable D call. Trimming pared 0 bases from V and 3 bases from J, leaving 9 bases between. Germline CDR1 SGHRS, CDR2 YFSETQ. This CDR3 comprises 14 residues. The CDR3 DNA reads as TGCGCCAGCAGCTTGGAGAGGATGGACACTGAAGCTTTCTTT. Its protein product is CASSLERMDTEAFF.

The CDR3 spells CASSLIVGGYGYTF. The CDR3 bases are TGTGCCAGCAGCTTGATAGTTGGAGGCTATGGCTACACCTTC. V is TRBV7-9 and J is TRBJ1-2, with D unresolved. The CDR3 is made up of 14 amino acids. Per germline, CDR1 SEHNR and CDR2 FQNEAQ (reference sequence). V lost 3 bases and J lost 4, with 12 bases in between. Filled out from reference TRBV7-9 and TRBJ1-2, the complete variable domain reads DTGVSQNPRHKITKRGQNVTFRCDPISEHNRLYWYRQTLGQGPEFLTYFQNEAQLEKSRLLSDRFSAERPKGSFSTLEIQRTEQGDSAMYLCASSLIVGGYGYTFGSGTRLTVV.

The chain uses TRBV9 and TRBJ1-3, with 11 bases aligning to TRBD1. The V gene's germline CDR1 is SGDLS and CDR2 YYNGEE. The CDR3 runs 16 residues. The junction had 6 bases not matched to a gene; V was cut back by 3 bases and J by 4 bases. The CDR3 here is CASSALDRGLGNTIYF. The DNA of the CDR3 is TGTGCCAGCAGCGCCCTGGACAGGGGGCTAGGAAACACCATATATTTT. Full variable domain (remainder filled in from reference TRBV9 and TRBJ1-3): DSGVTQTPKHLITATGQRVTLRCSPRSGDLSVYWYQQSLDQGLQFLIQYYNGEERAKGNILERFSAQQFPDLHSELNLSSLELGDSALYFCASSALDRGLGNTIYFGEGSWLTVV.

This chain links TRBV3-1 (or the pseudogene TRBV3-2) with TRBJ2-1; 8 positions agree with TRBD2. J was trimmed by 9 bases and V by 6 bases; bases with no gene match: 13. CDR1 is LGHDT, CDR2 YNNKEL, per germline (reference sequence). The CDR3 consists of 15 residues. The CDR3: CASRTIGGARTEQFF. The CDR3 DNA reads TGTGCCAGCAGAACAATCGGGGGGGCCAGAACTGAGCAGTTCTTC.

This rearrangement joins TRBV5-6 to TRBJ2-7, with D possibly matching TRBD1 (5 bases). Trimming shortened V by 3 bases and J by 4 bases, and 14 bases separated the two germline ends. Germline V CDR1 and CDR2: SGHDT, YYEEEE. This CDR3 comprises 14 residues. The CDR3 region has the DNA TGTGCCAGCAGCTGGGCAGGGCTCGGATACGAGCAGTACTTC. Its translation is CASSWAGLGYEQYF. Full variable domain (outside the CDR3, taken from reference TRBV5-6 and TRBJ2-7): DAGVTQSPTHLIKTRGQQVTLRCSPKSGHDTVSWYQQALGQGPQFIFQYYEEEERQRGNFPDRFSGHQFPNYSSELNVNALLLGDSALYLCASSWAGLGYEQYFGPGTRLTVT.

This clone was recorded once. The chain combines TRBV2 with TRBJ1-3; 8 bases match TRBD1. Germline V gives CDR1 SNHLY, CDR2 FYNNEI. The V segment lost 6 bases and the J segment 0 bases; nucleotides outside the gene matches: 1. The CDR3 is 14 residues long. The CDR3: CASSGQGSGNTIYF. The CDR3 DNA sequence: TGTGCCAGCAGCGGACAGGGCTCTGGAAACACCATATATTTT.